Presented here are 9 T cell receptor beta chains from one specimen sequenced in a study of T cell responses to AZD1222 COVID-19 vaccine (dated by TCRdb to the early 2020s). Per the publication, the time point label means: baseline before first vaccination. According to the study, the label for this sample's treatment or condition signals: meningococcal conjugate vaccine given as trial control. The library was made by the immunoSEQ multiplex PCR assay. In TCRdb, the immuneACCESS table is reduced to in-frame sequences with V and J assigned. These tables do not hold every clone; where another copy was compared, an unresolved V gene accounts for under half, and the others remain unexplained. The sample table shows some 120,000 clones, and around 91% are seen once. The leading ten clones occupy around 4.5% of the sample. This material consisted of peripheral blood, taken on day 0 of MenACWY control vaccination. Receptors were obtained from an adult in good health.

The rearrangement uses TRBV15 and TRBJ2-4; unclear D gene. CDR1 LNHNV and CDR2 YYDKDF come from the germline V gene (reference sequence). The germline V and J ends were trimmed by 4 bases and 4 bases, with 11 bases remaining between them. CDR3 length equals 14 residues. The CDR3 spells CATSIQSEKNIQYF. The CDR3 nucleotides read TGTGCCACCAGCATACAGTCCGAGAAAAACATTCAGTACTTC.

V usage is TRBV5-6 and J usage is TRBJ2-1, with 11 bases lining up with TRBD2. This CDR3 spans 15 amino acids. Germline trimming cut 2 bases from V and 5 bases from J; bases unmatched to any gene: 3. Germline V gene sequence: CDR1 SGHDT, CDR2 YYEEEE. The CDR3, as DNA: TGTGCCAGCAGCTTTAGCGGGGGGGCCCACAATGAGCAGTTCTTC. Amino acid sequence: CASSFSGGAHNEQFF.

The rearrangement uses TRBV7-8 and TRBJ2-1, with 8 bases identical to TRBD2. Germline trimming cut 2 bases from V and 3 bases from J; bases unmatched to any gene: 6. Per the germline V gene, CDR1 is SGHVS and CDR2 is FQNEAQ. The length of the CDR3 is 16 residues. The CDR3 reads CASSLPLTSGYNEQFF. CDR3 in DNA: TGTGCCAGCAGCTTACCCCTCACTAGCGGCTACAATGAGCAGTTCTTC. Looking up the rest from reference TRBV7-8 and TRBJ2-1 gives the full variable domain: GAGVSQSPRYKVAKRGQDVALRCDPISGHVSLFWYQQALGQGPEFLTYFQNEAQLDKSGLPSDRFFAERPEGSVSTLKIQRTQQEDSAVYLCASSLPLTSGYNEQFFGPGTRLTVL.

There are a few counts of this clone. J is TRBJ1-5 and V is TRBV24-1; tentative D call: TRBD1 (6 bases). Germline V gives CDR1 KGHDR, CDR2 SFDVKD. Trimming pared 6 bases from V and 6 bases from J, leaving 11 bases between. This CDR3 contains 13 residues. In nucleotides, the CDR3 is TGTGCCACCAGTCCGGGGGGCAGTCAGCCCCAGCATTTT. It codes for CATSPGGSQPQHF.

The DNA of the CDR3 is TGTGCCAGCAGCGATTGGGGGGGTAGGGACACTGAAGCTTTCTTT. The encoded protein is CASSDWGGRDTEAFF. J is TRBJ1-1 and V is TRBV7-2; weak D call: TRBD1 (5 bases). CDR1 is SGHTA, CDR2 FQGNSA, per germline. This CDR3 region has 15 residues. The ends were cut back, 5 bases at V and 3 bases at J, with 16 bases in the middle.

This rearrangement joins TRBV6-2 or TRBV6-3 to TRBJ2-5; D tentatively fits TRBD1 or TRBD2 (6 bases each). Germline CDR1 MNHEY, CDR2 SVGEGT. The ends were cut back, 2 bases at V and 2 bases at J, with 12 bases in the middle. The CDR3 sequence is 15 residues long. The CDR3 coding sequence is TGTGCCAGCAGTTACGAGACTAGGGGGCAAGAGACCCAGTACTTC. As protein: CASSYETRGQETQYF.

The rearrangement joins TRBV5-4 to TRBJ2-5, with 10 positions matching TRBD2. There are 15 residues in the CDR3. V gave up 4 bases and J gave up 4 bases; unmatched junction bases: 7. CDR1 and CDR2 from the germline V gene are SGHNT and YYREEE (reference sequence). CDR3 residues: CASSPLAGGGETQYF. The CDR3 nucleotides read TGTGCCAGCAGCCCCTTAGCGGGGGGTGGAGAGACCCAGTACTTC. Drawing the rest from reference TRBV5-4 and TRBJ2-5, the complete variable domain is ETGVTQSPTHLIKTRGQQVTLRCSSQSGHNTVSWYQQALGQGPQFIFQYYREEENGRGNFPPRFSGLQFPNYSSELNVNALELDDSALYLCASSPLAGGGETQYFGPGTRLLVL.

This chain joins TRBV7-6 and TRBJ1-1; D not certain. The germline CDR1 and CDR2 sequences are SGHVS and FNYEAQ. With 1 base removed from V and 0 bases from J, the gap between germline ends came to 9 bases. This CDR3 is 15 amino acids long. The CDR3 loop is CASSLGSSMNTEAFF. The CDR3 nucleotides are TGTGCCAGCAGCTTAGGCTCGTCCATGAACACTGAAGCTTTCTTT.

J is TRBJ2-1 and V is TRBV5-4; maybe TRBD2 (5 bases). The CDR3 consists of 16 residues. Looked up from germline, CDR1 is SGHNT and CDR2 is YYREEE (reference sequence). V was trimmed by 4 bases and J by 0 bases, leaving 14 bases between them. CDR3 in DNA: TGTGCCAGCAGCCAAAAGACTATGAGCTCCTACAATGAGCAGTTCTTC. Translation: CASSQKTMSSYNEQFF.